Presented here are 26 T cell receptor beta chains from one specimen sequenced in a study of blood T cell repertoires in COVID-19. TCRdb's copy holds only in-frame clones and misses some; the assay was immunoSEQ multiplex PCR. The sample includes about 130,000 clones, over 70% of them seen just once. The sequenced material came from peripheral blood. The receptors stem from a man of 80 years or more with acute or convalescent COVID-19.

Comments on this clone: The identical CDR3 is also encoded by other nucleotide sequences in the sample. V is TRBV19 and J is TRBJ1-2, with 8 bases identical to TRBD1. V shed 6 bases, J shed 2 bases, and the junction held 8 bases outside the gene matches. CDR1 and CDR2 (germline): LNHDA, SQIVND (reference sequence). CDR3 length: 15 residues. CDR3: CASSIGAGGNYGYTF. CDR3 DNA: TGTGCCAGTAGCATTGGGGCAGGGGGCAACTATGGCTACACCTTC.

This clone was observed a single time. V is TRBV9 and J is TRBJ2-1; D gene ambiguous. Germline V lookup: CDR1 SGDLS, CDR2 YYNGEE. V was trimmed by 0 bases and J by 3 bases, leaving 7 bases between them. CDR3 length equals 14 residues. This chain's CDR3 is CASSVDLVYNEQFF. CDR3 nucleotides: TGTGCCAGCAGCGTAGATCTCGTCTACAATGAGCAGTTCTTC.

V usage is TRBV27 and J usage is TRBJ1-4, with TRBD1 matching 9 bases. This CDR3 region has 19 residues. The germline V gene encodes CDR1 MNHEY and CDR2 SMNVEV (reference sequence). V lost 8 bases and J lost 5; bases outside the gene matches: 21. The CDR3 reads CASPDTPEVGTGPNEKLFF. Written as DNA, the CDR3 is TGTGCCAGCCCTGACACACCGGAAGTGGGGACAGGGCCAAATGAAAAACTGTTTTTT.

This clone was observed a few times. DNA of the CDR3: TGTGCCAGCAGTTTGTCTCGCAGGGGCGCCTATAATTCACCCCTCCACTTT. This gives the protein CASSLSRRGAYNSPLHF. V gene TRBV28 combines with J gene TRBJ1-6, with a weak D call TRBD1 (6 bases). V was trimmed by 3 bases and J by 2 bases, leaving 14 bases between them. The CDR3 covers 17 residues. The germline gives CDR1 MDHEN, CDR2 SYDVKM.

V usage is TRBV12-5 and J usage is TRBJ2-1, with TRBD2 identical over 10 bases. The V and J ends lost 2 bases and 5 bases, in that order; junction bases with no gene match: 9. CDR3 length equals 17 residues. Germline values: CDR1 LGHNT, CDR2 FRNRAP. CDR3 region: CASGLPRLAGDDNEQFF. In DNA, the CDR3 is TGTGCTAGTGGTTTGCCCCGCCTAGCGGGGGATGACAATGAGCAGTTCTTC.

The chain carries TRBV5-1 and TRBJ2-1; maybe TRBD2 (6 bases). Germline V CDR1 and CDR2: SGHRS, YFSETQ. The CDR3 has 17 amino acids. V shed 7 bases and J shed 0 bases, with 20 bases lying between them. CDR3 sequence: CASSPRGGSSSYNEQFF. The CDR3 coding sequence is TGCGCCAGCTCGCCCCGTGGGGGGTCTAGCTCCTACAATGAGCAGTTCTTC.

The J gene is TRBJ2-7, the V gene TRBV6-5, with a weak D call TRBD1 (5 bases). Germline V gene sequence: CDR1 MNHEY, CDR2 SVGAGI. This CDR3 region has 14 residues. Trimming left V 4 bases short and J 2 bases short, with 12 bases between. The CDR3 protein is CASSSWGRPYEQYF. DNA for the CDR3: TGTGCCAGCAGTTCCTGGGGCCGCCCCTACGAGCAGTACTTC.

This clone was seen a single time. The chain uses TRBV18 and TRBJ2-2, with TRBD1 matching 9 bases. Germline values: CDR1 KGHSH, CDR2 LQKENI. This CDR3 contains 16 residues. V shed 4 bases and J 6 bases; nucleotides not matched to a gene: 9. The CDR3 DNA sequence: TGTGCCAGCTCACGTGGACAGGGGTGGTCAGCCGGGGAGCTGTTTTTT. This gives the protein CASSRGQGWSAGELFF. Filled out from reference TRBV18 and TRBJ2-2, the complete variable domain reads NAGVMQNPRHLVRRRGQEARLRCSPMKGHSHVYWYRQLPEEGLKFMVYLQKENIIDESGMPKERFSAEFPKEGPSILRIQQVVRGDSAAYFCASSRGQGWSAGELFFGEGSRLTVL.

The rearrangement links TRBV3-1 (or the pseudogene TRBV3-2) to TRBJ2-2; D is possibly TRBD2 (6 bases). V was clipped by 0 bases and J by 4 bases, with 12 bases between them. The CDR3 has 16 residues. Per germline, CDR1 LGHDT and CDR2 YNNKEL (reference sequence). The CDR3 DNA sequence: TGTGCCAGCAGCCAAGATGGGGGGTCGGGCACCGGGGAGCTGTTTTTT. This encodes CASSQDGGSGTGELFF.

CDR3 nucleotides: TGCGCCAGCAGCTTGGGTCCGGGTAACTACGAGCAGTACTTC. As protein: CASSLGPGNYEQYF. The chain carries TRBV5-1 and TRBJ2-7; D gene unclear. Germline CDR1 and CDR2: SGHRS and YFSETQ. Trimming stripped 0 bases from V and 3 bases from J, with 10 bases between. This CDR3 region has 14 residues.

The gene calls are TRBV27 and TRBJ1-6; 7 bases map to TRBD1. The CDR3 is 16 amino acids. Losses at the gene ends were 6 bases for V and 2 bases for J; bases not matched to a gene: 7. Germline assignment: CDR1 MNHEY and CDR2 SMNVEV (reference sequence). The CDR3 DNA follows: TGTGCCAGCAGGAGGGACAGTATGACCTATAATTCACCCCTCCACTTT. Translated: CASRRDSMTYNSPLHF.

The V gene is TRBV5-4, the J gene TRBJ1-6; D is uncertain. V was shortened by 0 bases and J by 9 bases, with 7 bases between the two germline ends. CDR3 length: 13 amino acids. Germline V gives CDR1 SGHNT, CDR2 YYREEE (reference sequence). The CDR3 DNA reads TGTGCCAGCAGCTTGGACAGTTCTTCACCCCTCCACTTT. It is translated as CASSLDSSSPLHF.

V is TRBV28 and J is TRBJ2-7; D gene unclear. The CDR3 has 16 amino acids. Trimming left V 2 bases short and J 4 bases short, with 18 bases between. The germline gives CDR1 MDHEN, CDR2 SYDVKM. The CDR3 sequence: CASSLVLTRGSYEQYF. CDR3 coding DNA: TGTGCCAGCAGTTTAGTGTTAACCCGCGGTTCTTACGAGCAGTACTTC. Supplemented by reference TRBV28 and TRBJ2-7, the full variable domain reads DVKVTQSSRYLVKRTGEKVFLECVQDMDHENMFWYRQDPGLGLRLIYFSYDVKMKEKGDIPEGYSVSREKKERFSLILESASTNQTSMYLCASSLVLTRGSYEQYFGPGTRLTVT.

V gene TRBV5-6 combines with J gene TRBJ2-7, with D unresolved. The length of the CDR3 is 13 residues. Germline lookup yields CDR1 SGHDT and CDR2 YYEEEE. The V gene lost 0 bases and the J gene lost 3 bases, with 7 bases spanning the gap. The CDR3 bases are TGTGCCAGCAGCTTGGAACAGTTCTACGAGCAGTACTTC. Translating gives CASSLEQFYEQYF.

V is TRBV2 and J is TRBJ1-1, with D unresolved. The V end was cut by 5 bases, the J end by 3 bases, with 10 bases between. The CDR3 is 13 residues long. Germline CDR1 is SNHLY and CDR2 is FYNNEI. In nucleotides, the CDR3 is TGTGCCAGCAGTTCACAGCCCTACACTGAAGCTTTCTTT. Translating gives CASSSQPYTEAFF.

The V and J genes are TRBV6-5 and TRBJ1-2, with TRBD1 identical over 8 bases. Germline CDR1 reads MNHEY; CDR2 reads SVGAGI. J gave up 3 bases and V 7 bases, and 10 bases lay outside the gene matches. This CDR3 is built from 15 residues. CDR3 sequence: CASTSGGGGDYGYTF. The CDR3 DNA is TGTGCCAGCACCTCAGGGGGCGGGGGGGACTATGGCTACACCTTC.

J is TRBJ2-3 and V is TRBV5-1, with 10 bases matching TRBD2. CDR1 is SGHRS and CDR2 is YFSETQ in the germline V gene. Trimming cost V 1 base and J 2 bases; bases outside gene matches: 10. The CDR3 is made up of 18 amino acids. The CDR3 sequence: CASSLSRTSGEITDTQYF. CDR3 DNA: TGCGCCAGCAGCTTGTCCCGGACTAGCGGCGAGATCACAGATACGCAGTATTTT.

V gene TRBV5-6 combines with J gene TRBJ1-6; D unclear. The V gene lost 1 base and the J gene lost 7 bases, with 9 bases spanning the gap. The CDR3 spans 14 residues. In germline, CDR1 is SGHDT, CDR2 YYEEEE. Here the CDR3 reads CASSLLVENSPLHF. The DNA for the CDR3 is TGTGCCAGCAGCTTGTTAGTGGAGAATTCACCCCTCCACTTT.

The chain combines TRBV4-3 with TRBJ2-2, with TRBD2 matching over 11 bases. There are 17 residues in the CDR3. J was trimmed by 4 bases and V by 1 base; bases with no gene match: 5. Germline assignment: CDR1 LGHNA and CDR2 YSLEER. CDR3 coding DNA: TGCGCCAGCAGCCAAGCTCTAGCGGGGGGAACCACCGGGGAGCTGTTTTTT. Its protein product is CASSQALAGGTTGELFF.

This chain joins TRBV5-4 and TRBJ2-7; D not certain. Per the germline V gene, CDR1 is SGHNT and CDR2 is YYREEE (reference sequence). Trimming removed 0 bases from V and 5 bases from J, with 3 bases in between. This CDR3 has 11 amino acids. This CDR3 reads CASSLADEQYF. The DNA for the CDR3 is TGTGCCAGCAGCTTGGCGGACGAGCAGTACTTC.

The chain has TRBV5-5 and TRBJ2-3, with D perhaps matching TRBD2 (6 bases). CDR3 length: 15 amino acids. Deletions cut 4 bases from V and 2 bases from J, with 14 bases between. CDR1 and CDR2 from the germline V gene are SGHKS and YYEKEE (reference sequence). CDR3 DNA: TGTGCCAGCAGCCCGGGACTTCCTCCCACAGATACGCAGTATTTT. It yields the protein CASSPGLPPTDTQYF.

This clone occurred a few times. V gene TRBV18 combines with J gene TRBJ1-1, with 8 bases fitting TRBD1. From germline, CDR1 is KGHSH and CDR2 LQKENI. V was pared by 5 bases and J by 0 bases, with 8 bases of the junction left unmatched. The CDR3 totals 16 residues. Written as DNA, the CDR3 is TGTGCCAGCTCAAAGACAGGGGTAAGCGTGAACACTGAAGCTTTCTTT. Translation: CASSKTGVSVNTEAFF.

The chain carries TRBV6-2 or TRBV6-3 and TRBJ1-5; D call uncertain. Germline V lookup: CDR1 MNHEY, CDR2 SVGEGT. This CDR3 contains 13 residues. V lost 3 bases, J lost 2 bases, and 5 bases lay in between. CDR3 coding DNA: TGTGCCAGCAGTTATTGGCGCAATCAGCCCCAGCATTTT. Amino acid sequence: CASSYWRNQPQHF.

This clone appeared many times. The chain has TRBV2 and TRBJ1-6; TRBD1 is a possible D gene (6 bases). Germline V CDR1 and CDR2: SNHLY, FYNNEI. The CDR3 is made up of 15 amino acids. The V and J ends lost 6 bases and 9 bases respectively, with 18 bases between them. CDR3: CASSRNRDTGSPLHF. CDR3 bases: TGTGCCAGCAGCCGAAATCGGGACACCGGTTCACCCCTCCACTTT.

The chain employs TRBV10-3 and TRBJ1-4, with 7 bases lining up with TRBD1. The germline V gene encodes CDR1 ENHRY and CDR2 SYGVKD. The CDR3 is made up of 17 amino acids. The junction had 8 bases not matched to a gene; V was cut back by 0 bases and J by 4 bases. The CDR3 spells CAISESLSTGHNEKLFF. The CDR3 DNA sequence: TGTGCCATCAGTGAGTCTCTATCGACAGGGCATAATGAAAAACTGTTTTTT.

V and J are TRBV24-1 and TRBJ2-3; D is possibly TRBD2 (5 bases). The CDR3 totals 17 residues. CDR1 and CDR2 (germline): KGHDR, SFDVKD. With 5 bases removed from V and 1 base from J, the gap between germline ends came to 18 bases. CDR3 amino acids: CATSASGPGVGTDTQYF. The CDR3 coding sequence is TGTGCCACCAGTGCCTCAGGCCCCGGGGTTGGCACAGATACGCAGTATTTT.